Included here is one TCR beta chain sequence, with context. The CDR3 has 14 residues. V lost 4 bases and J 2 bases, leaving 10 bases between the germline ends. The germline CDR1 and CDR2 sequences are SNHLY and FYNNEI. This specimen belongs to a study of blood T cell repertoires in COVID-19. Using immunoSEQ multiplex PCR, the repertoire was profiled, and TCRdb retains in-frame clones only, with some absent. This table has some 78,000 clones, nearly 90% appearing once. Material: peripheral blood. This TCR was recovered from a woman older than 75 with active or convalescent COVID-19. The V and J genes are TRBV2 and TRBJ2-3; D is undetermined. The CDR3 DNA reads TGTGCCAGCAGTGTAGTACAGTACACAGATACGCAGTATTTT. Protein: CASSVVQYTDTQYF.